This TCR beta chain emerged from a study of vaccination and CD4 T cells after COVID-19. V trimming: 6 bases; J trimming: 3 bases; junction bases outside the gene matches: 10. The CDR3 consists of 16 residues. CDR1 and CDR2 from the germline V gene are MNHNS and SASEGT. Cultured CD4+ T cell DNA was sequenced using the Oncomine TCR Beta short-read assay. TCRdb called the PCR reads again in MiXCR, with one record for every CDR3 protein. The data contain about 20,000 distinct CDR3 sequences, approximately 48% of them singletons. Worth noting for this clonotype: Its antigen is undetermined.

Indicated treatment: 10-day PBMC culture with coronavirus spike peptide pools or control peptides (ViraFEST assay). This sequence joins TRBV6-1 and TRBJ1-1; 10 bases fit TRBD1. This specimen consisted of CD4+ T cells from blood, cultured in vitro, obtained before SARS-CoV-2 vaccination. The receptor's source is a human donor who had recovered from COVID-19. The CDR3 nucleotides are TGTGCCAGCAGCCGACAGGGGGCGATTGCGGACACTGAAGCTTTCTTT. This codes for CASSRQGAIADTEAFF.